Listed here is a single TCR beta chain. The length of the CDR3 is 12 residues. V was cut by 4 bases and J by 7 bases, with 10 bases left in between. Germline CDR1 reads SGHAT; CDR2 reads FQNNGV. This record belongs to a study of shared clonotypes between healthy human individuals. Here immunoSEQ multiplex PCR was the method, and the copy in TCRdb shows in-frame clones only, minus some. This table holds around 370,000 clones, roughly 96% found once. CD8 memory comprised CD45RO+ plus CCR7-negative CD45RA+ TemRA cells. This chain joins TRBV11-2 and TRBJ1-2; D is uncertain. The material sequenced was memory CD8+ T cells sorted from blood. As to subset: CD45RO+ cells pooled with CCR7-negative TemRA cells. The receptor was isolated from a man aged 25 to 45 in good health. The CDR3 region is CASSSEGGGYTF. In DNA form, the CDR3 reads TGTGCCAGCAGCTCCGAAGGCGGTGGCTACACCTTC.